These 14 T cell receptor beta chains were all obtained from the same sample, sequenced in a study of T cells in Graves' hyperthyroidism and ophthalmopathy. There were TCR beta CDR3 regions amplified from RNA transcripts. During a first-round RT-PCR of the TCR CDR3, the HTBI primer set was used. Via MiXCR, TCRdb re-called the multiplex PCR reads, giving one row per CDR3 protein. Of over 400,000 distinct CDR3 sequences listed, about 15% are singletons. The sample taken for sequencing was blood. Receptor source: a man aged 18-30 years with Graves' ophthalmopathy.

The sample holds a few counts of this clonotype. The chain combines TRBV19 with TRBJ1-1; no clear D. V gave up 7 bases and J gave up 5 bases, with 14 bases separating them. Germline loops: CDR1 LNHDA, CDR2 SQIVND (reference sequence). The CDR3 has 13 residues. In nucleotides, the CDR3 is TGTGCCAGTACCCCCGCGGCAGGTACTGAAGCTTTCTTT. As protein: CASTPAAGTEAFF.

Many counts were recorded for this clonotype. The chain carries TRBV7-9 and TRBJ1-4; 7 nucleotides align to TRBD1. CDR3 size: 20 residues. Looked up from germline, CDR1 is SEHNR and CDR2 is FQNEAQ (reference sequence). The junction had 13 bases not matched to a gene; V was cut back by 0 bases and J by 0 bases. The CDR3 reads CASSLALWFGQDSTNEKLFF. CDR3 in DNA: TGTGCCAGCAGCTTAGCTTTGTGGTTTGGACAGGACTCAACTAATGAAAAACTGTTTTTT. Looking up the rest from reference TRBV7-9 and TRBJ1-4 gives the full variable domain: DTGVSQNPRHKITKRGQNVTFRCDPISEHNRLYWYRQTLGQGPEFLTYFQNEAQLEKSRLLSDRFSAERPKGSFSTLEIQRTEQGDSAMYLCASSLALWFGQDSTNEKLFFGSGTQLSVL.

This chain links TRBV10-3 with TRBJ1-2; 7 nucleotides line up with TRBD1. V trimming: 3 bases; J trimming: 4 bases; junction bases outside the gene matches: 2. The CDR3 spans 13 residues. Germline V gene data show CDR1 as ENHRY and CDR2 as SYGVKD. The CDR3 loop is CAISDRDSYGYTF. The CDR3 DNA is TGTGCCATCAGTGATAGGGACAGCTATGGCTACACCTTC.

This clonotype has ten or more counts. The rearrangement uses TRBV29-1 and TRBJ2-1; 8 bases agree with TRBD2. In germline, CDR1 is SQVTM, CDR2 ANQGSEA. J lost 0 bases, V lost 2 bases, and 0 bases had no gene match. This CDR3 contains 14 residues. DNA for the CDR3: TGCAGCGTTGAAAGCGGGAGCTCCTACAATGAGCAGTTCTTC. Residues: CSVESGSSYNEQFF.

This clonotype was seen ten or more times. V and J are TRBV20-1 and TRBJ1-1; D ambiguous. The CDR3 sequence is 13 residues long. Germline loops: CDR1 DFQATT, CDR2 SNEGSKA (reference sequence). The ends were cut back, 3 bases at V and 4 bases at J, with 12 bases in the middle. The CDR3 region has the DNA TGCAGTGCTAGCATCACCTCCGGCACTGAAGCTTTCTTT. This sequence encodes CSASITSGTEAFF.

In this sample, this clonotype turned up many times. This chain uses TRBV15 with TRBJ2-1, with TRBD2 matching over 9 bases. CDR1 LNHNV and CDR2 YYDKDF come from the germline V gene (reference sequence). The CDR3 extends over 16 amino acids. With 3 bases clipped from V and 6 bases from J, the junction kept 9 bases outside the gene matches. CDR3 sequence: CATSRGSFSGSNEQFF. The DNA of the CDR3 is TGTGCCACCAGCAGGGGCTCCTTTAGCGGGAGCAATGAGCAGTTCTTC.

On this clonotype itself: This may be a read error, as it is one base from a much larger clone. The genes are TRBV28 and TRBJ1-2, with D unresolved. The CDR3 contains 14 residues. Trimming pared 5 bases from V and 6 bases from J, leaving 16 bases between. Germline V gene lookup returns CDR1 MDHEN and CDR2 SYDVKM. CDR3 DNA sequence: TGTGCCAGCAGTAACACGGTCTGGAGCGATGGCTACACCTTC. This translates into CASSNTVWSDGYTF.

This clonotype was found many times. The rearrangement uses TRBV9 and TRBJ2-1; tentatively, D is TRBD2 (5 bases). V was cut by 6 bases and J by 0 bases, with 10 bases left in between. Per the germline V gene, CDR1 is SGDLS and CDR2 is YYNGEE. The CDR3 spans 14 residues. The CDR3 DNA sequence: TGTGCCAGCAATGGTGGAGGCTCCTACAATGAGCAGTTCTTC. Translation: CASNGGGSYNEQFF. The full variable domain, completed using reference TRBV9 and TRBJ2-1, is DSGVTQTPKHLITATGQRVTLRCSPRSGDLSVYWYQQSLDQGLQFLIQYYNGEERAKGNILERFSAQQFPDLHSELNLSSLELGDSALYFCASNGGGSYNEQFFGPGTRLTVL.

As for this clonotype: Since a much larger clone is just one base distant, this may be a read error. No conserved phenylalanine or tryptophan ends this CDR3, so it is likely a read error. V and J are TRBV3-1 and TRBJ1-2; D gene ambiguous. The CDR3 extends over 14 amino acids. V shed 0 bases and J shed 4 bases, with 9 bases lying between them. From germline, CDR1 is LGHDT and CDR2 YNNKEL (reference sequence). CDR3 nucleotides: TGTGCCAGCAGCCAAGAGGCGGGGTCCTATGGCTACACCCTC. Protein sequence: CASSQEAGSYGYTL.

The rearrangement joins TRBV24-1 to TRBJ2-7, with D possibly being TRBD1 or TRBD2 (6 bases each). The CDR3 runs to 12 residues. Germline CDR1 KGHDR, CDR2 SFDVKD. V was pared by 10 bases and J by 6 bases, with 15 bases between. This CDR3 reads CATAPGAGEQYF. The CDR3 coding sequence is TGTGCCACTGCGCCGGGGGCCGGCGAGCAGTACTTC.

In this sample, this clonotype turned up many times. The rearrangement uses TRBV11-2 and TRBJ1-5; the match to TRBD1 covers 8 bases. The CDR3 is made up of 16 amino acids. Germline CDR1 is SGHAT and CDR2 is FQNNGV. J lost 4 bases, V lost 5 bases, and 10 bases had no gene match. CDR3 in amino acids: CASSAETGATNQPQHF. The CDR3 coding sequence is TGTGCCAGCAGCGCCGAGACAGGGGCGACAAATCAGCCCCAGCATTTT.

This clonotype was observed many times. J is TRBJ2-7 and V is TRBV7-9; 8 bases fit TRBD1. There are 14 residues in the CDR3. Per germline, CDR1 SEHNR and CDR2 FQNEAQ (reference sequence). Trimming removed 5 bases from V and 4 bases from J; junction bases left unmatched: 7. This CDR3 reads CASSPRQGTYEQYF. For the CDR3, the DNA is TGTGCCAGCAGCCCCAGACAGGGGACATACGAGCAGTACTTC.

For this clonotype: It may be a read error: a sequence one base away is much more abundant. The genes are TRBV5-1 and TRBJ2-5; maybe TRBD2 (5 bases). V shed 0 bases and J shed 7 bases, with 13 bases lying between them. CDR3 length equals 14 residues. Germline V gene lookup returns CDR1 SGHRS and CDR2 YFSETQ. CDR3 loop: CASSLAGMWGTQYF. The CDR3 DNA follows: TGCGCCAGCAGCTTGGCCGGGATGTGGGGGACCCAGTACTTC.

This clonotype was found many times. The V gene is TRBV18, the J gene TRBJ1-1; D unclear. V lost 4 bases to trimming and J lost 3 bases, with 15 bases between them. The CDR3 spans 15 residues. Germline CDR1 is KGHSH and CDR2 is LQKENI. Here the CDR3 DNA reads TGTGCCAGCTCACTAGACCCGGGAATGGACACTGAAGCTTTCTTT. Translated, it gives CASSLDPGMDTEAFF.